The 4 T cell receptor beta chains reported below all come from one sample, sequenced in a study of blood T cell repertoires in COVID-19. TCRdb's table, derived via immunoSEQ multiplex PCR, lists solely in-frame clones and lacks some. The data show 250,000 to 350,000 clones, more than 80% seen once. Material: peripheral blood. Source of these receptors: a woman in her twenties or thirties with active or convalescent COVID-19.

The CDR3 DNA follows: TGTGCCAGCAGCCAAGGAGGGAGACCCCCCTACGAGCAGTACTTC. Translating gives CASSQGGRPPYEQYF. V usage is TRBV3-1 (or the pseudogene TRBV3-2) and J usage is TRBJ2-7, with a tentative D call TRBD2 (5 bases). In germline, CDR1 is LGHDT, CDR2 YNNKEL (reference sequence). The ends were cut back, 1 base at V and 2 bases at J, with 12 bases in the middle. CDR3 size: 15 residues.

The CDR3 reads CASSQVGAVDTQYF. DNA for the CDR3: TGCGCCAGCAGCCAAGTGGGGGCGGTGGATACGCAGTATTTT. This chain uses TRBV4-1 with TRBJ2-3; D possibly corresponds to TRBD1 (6 bases). This CDR3 is 14 amino acids long. V lost 1 base and J lost 6, with 11 bases in between. Germline CDR1 is MGHRA and CDR2 is YSYEKL.

The chain recombines TRBV18 with TRBJ2-5; D might be TRBD1 (6 bases). Germline CDR1 is KGHSH and CDR2 is LQKENI. The CDR3 extends over 14 amino acids. V was clipped by 6 bases and J by 1 base, with 12 bases between them. CDR3 coding DNA: TGTGCCAGCTCCCTAGGACAGCTCCAAGAGACCCAGTACTTC. It codes for CASSLGQLQETQYF.

The chain joins TRBV6-6 to TRBJ1-5; 9 bases align to TRBD1. Trimming at V came to 7 bases and at J to 5 bases, leaving 12 bases not matched to a gene. The CDR3 totals 16 residues. Germline V gives CDR1 MNHNY, CDR2 SVGAGI (reference sequence). CDR3: CASTRPGQGTHQPQHF. The CDR3 region has the DNA TGTGCCAGCACTAGACCGGGACAGGGAACCCATCAGCCCCAGCATTTT.